Listed below are T cell receptor beta chains from one sample, sequenced in a study of OX40 agonist ivuxolimab in advanced cancers. Some clones are missing from TCRdb's copy, which holds only in-frame ones; the method was immunoSEQ multiplex PCR. Among about 24,000 clones listed, approximately 80% were seen once. The sequences come from CD4+ or CD8+ T cells sorted from blood, collected in a trial of the OX40 agonist ivuxolimab. Every receptor here comes from an adult with an advanced solid tumor such as melanoma, head and neck, liver or kidney cancer. CDR3s include the opening cysteine and the closing phenylalanine or tryptophan. The order of the fields is CDR3 length, J gene, V gene, clone size, D gene, CDR3 DNA, CDR3 protein. The D gene is left open where the match is weak. Clone size is shown for a subset of rows, as once, few, many or a class of expanded clone.

17,TRBJ2-5,TRBV15,.,.,TGTGCCACCAGCAGAGGAGCAGGGACCCAGTTGCACGGGGCCCAGTACTTC,CATSRGAGTQLHGAQYF
13,TRBJ1-1,TRBV28,.,.,TGTGCCGGGAACAGGGATATCGGCACTGAAGCTTTCTTT,CAGNRDIGTEAFF
13,TRBJ2-7,TRBV10-3,.,.,TGTGCCATCAGAGGCAGCGATAGCTACGAGCAGTACTTC,CAIRGSDSYEQYF
15,TRBJ2-3,TRBV7-8,.,.,TGTGCCAGCAGCTTAGGTGGGACAAGCACAGATACGCAGTATTTT,CASSLGGTSTDTQYF
15,TRBJ2-5,TRBV18,.,.,TGTGCCAGCTCACCACCGACCGGGACATTAGAGACCCAGTACTTC,CASSPPTGTLETQYF
13,TRBJ1-2,TRBV28,.,TRBD1,TGTGCCAGCAGGCCCGGGACAGACCATGGCTACACCTTC,CASRPGTDHGYTF
12,TRBJ1-2,TRBV28,few,.,TGTGCCAGCAGGGATGCTAACTATGGCTACACCTTC,CASRDANYGYTF
15,TRBJ1-1,TRBV5-3,.,.,TGTGCCAGAAGCTCTCCGGGACCCTCGGAGGCTGAAGCTTTCTTT,CARSSPGPSEAEAFF
15,TRBJ2-3,TRBV5-1,.,TRBD1,TGCGCCAGCAGCTTGGTTGCAGGGGGCATTGATACGCAGTATTTT,CASSLVAGGIDTQYF
13,TRBJ2-7,TRBV29-1,.,TRBD1,TGCAGCGTTGAAAACCCACAGGGGTACGAGCAGTACTTC,CSVENPQGYEQYF
14,TRBJ2-7,TRBV25-1,.,TRBD1,TGTGCCAGCACTCCAACCGGGACAGGGGACGAGCAGTACTTC,CASTPTGTGDEQYF
16,TRBJ2-2,TRBV14,once,.,TGTGCCAGCAGCCAACGGGTCAGGGGGGGCACCGGGGAGCTGTTTTTT,CASSQRVRGGTGELFF
14,TRBJ2-1,TRBV10-2,.,.,TGCGCCAGCAGTGAGTCGGTTGGGTTCAATGAGCAGTTCTTC,CASSESVGFNEQFF
14,TRBJ2-5,TRBV6-1,.,.,TGTGCCAGCAACCCGGGACAAAACCAAGAGACCCAGTACTTC,CASNPGQNQETQYF
15,TRBJ1-2,TRBV19,.,.,TGTGCCAGTAGTATGGCCAGGGAAGCTAACTATGGCTACACCTTC,CASSMAREANYGYTF
13,TRBJ1-2,TRBV28,.,.,TGTGCCAGCAGTAGGGGCGGGAGGGGCGACTACACCTTC,CASSRGGRGDYTF
13,TRBJ1-5,TRBV28,once,.,TGTGCCAGTCGCCCCGGGACCCATCAGCCCCAGCATTTT,CASRPGTHQPQHF
14,TRBJ1-6,TRBV7-9,.,.,TGTGCCAGCAGCACAAGGACAGATAATTCACCCCTCCACTTT,CASSTRTDNSPLHF
13,TRBJ1-2,TRBV6-5,.,.,TGTGCAACCGGGGTAGGACAAGCTTACGGCTACACCTTC,CATGVGQAYGYTF
16,TRBJ1-5,TRBV6-1,.,.,TGTGCCAGCAGTGAACCCATCAGAAGGGCTAAGCAGCCCCAGCATTTT,CASSEPIRRAKQPQHF
11,TRBJ1-2,TRBV2,few,.,TGTGCCACGACCGGACAGTCAGGCTACACCTTC,CATTGQSGYTF
13,TRBJ2-4,TRBV6-1,few,.,TGTGCCAGCAGTGTGGAAGCCAAAAACATTCAGTACTTC,CASSVEAKNIQYF
13,TRBJ1-1,TRBV7-3,.,.,TGTGCCAGCAGCCCTGAAGGGTACACTGAAGCTTTCTTT,CASSPEGYTEAFF
13,TRBJ1-4,TRBV7-2,.,.,TGTGCCAGCAGCCTAGGGGGGTGGGAAAAACTGTTTTTT,CASSLGGWEKLFF
15,TRBJ2-7,TRBV7-2,.,.,TGTGCCAGCAGAAACGCGGAACAGAAATTCTACGAGCAGTACTTC,CASRNAEQKFYEQYF
12,TRBJ1-2,TRBV6-1,few,TRBD1,TGTGCCAGCAGTGACAGGGGGTACGGCTACACCTTC,CASSDRGYGYTF
14,TRBJ2-7,TRBV6-1,.,.,TGTGCCCTAAGTCGGCCAGGACGTGTGTACGAGCAGTACTTC,CALSRPGRVYEQYF
13,TRBJ2-1,TRBV4-2,.,.,TGTGCCAGCAGCTCACCTAGCGTGGGTGAGCAGTTCTTC,CASSSPSVGEQFF
14,TRBJ2-7,TRBV7-2,.,TRBD1,TGTGCCAGCAGTTCCGACAGGGGGCCGTACGAGCAGTACTTC,CASSSDRGPYEQYF
15,TRBJ2-5,TRBV7-7,.,TRBD2,TGTGCTAGCAGCTCTGGTAGCGGGGGTCAAGAGACCCAGTACTTC,CASSSGSGGQETQYF
15,TRBJ2-4,TRBV4-2,.,.,TGTGCCAGCAGCCAAGAGCGGGGTAAGGGATACATTCAGTACTTC,CASSQERGKGYIQYF
13,TRBJ2-7,TRBV15,few,.,TGTGCCACCAGCAATTTCGGCGGTTATGAGCAGTACTTC,CATSNFGGYEQYF
14,TRBJ1-6,TRBV11-2,.,TRBD1,TGTGCCAGCAGTGACAGGGGTGGGAATTCACCCCTCCACTTT,CASSDRGGNSPLHF
15,TRBJ1-5,TRBV28,.,TRBD1,TGTGCCAGCAGCTATCCCGGGACAGGGGAACAGCCCCAGCATTTT,CASSYPGTGEQPQHF
14,TRBJ2-5,TRBV7-7,few,TRBD2,TGTGCTAGCAGCCAGACTAGCGGGGGACAGACCCAGTACTTC,CASSQTSGGQTQYF
11,TRBJ2-7,TRBV6-1,.,.,TGTGCCAGCACCGACCAATACGAGCAGTACTTC,CASTDQYEQYF
15,TRBJ1-1,TRBV6-6,.,.,TGTGCCAGCAGTTCCCCGGGACAAGGGGCTAGGGAAGCTTTCTTT,CASSSPGQGAREAFF
12,TRBJ2-7,TRBV10-3,once,.,TGTGCCATCAGTGACAGGTCCTACGAGCAGTACTTC,CAISDRSYEQYF
16,TRBJ2-5,TRBV5-1,.,TRBD2,TGCGCCAGCAGCTTGGGTAGCGGGGGTGGTGAAGAGACCCAGTACTTC,CASSLGSGGGEETQYF
15,TRBJ1-6,TRBV11-2,.,.,TGTGCCAGCAGCTTAACGGACAGTGTCCATTCACCCCTCCACTTT,CASSLTDSVHSPLHF
14,TRBJ2-5,TRBV30,.,TRBD2,TGTGCCTGGCTTTCTGGGGGAGGGCAAGAGACCCAGTACTTC,CAWLSGGGQETQYF
14,TRBJ1-3,TRBV5-1,.,.,TGCGCCAGCAGTCTCGGGACTTTTGGAAACACCATATATTTT,CASSLGTFGNTIYF
14,TRBJ2-3,TRBV14,.,.,TGTGCCAGCAGCCAGGTCTGGAGCACAGATACGCAGTATTTT,CASSQVWSTDTQYF
15,TRBJ1-2,TRBV7-2,.,.,TGTGCCAGCAGCTTAGACCGTCCGGGGGCCTATGGCTACACCTTC,CASSLDRPGAYGYTF
13,TRBJ2-5,TRBV27,.,.,TGTGCCAGCAGTCCCCGGGGGAGGGAGACCCAGTACTTC,CASSPRGRETQYF
12,TRBJ2-2,TRBV11-3,.,.,TGTGCCAGCAGCTTAAAGGGCGGGGAGCTGTTTTTT,CASSLKGGELFF
17,TRBJ2-1,TRBV11-3,once,.,TGTGCCAGCAGCTTAGATTTGGGACACGACACAAGGAATGAGCAGTTCTTC,CASSLDLGHDTRNEQFF
13,TRBJ1-5,TRBV7-2,.,.,TGTGCCAGCGCCCGGGAGAACAATCAGCCCCAGCATTTT,CASARENNQPQHF
16,TRBJ2-6,TRBV4-1,.,.,TGCGCCAGCAGCCAAGATTGGGAATCTGGGGCCAACGTCCTGACTTTC,CASSQDWESGANVLTF
11,TRBJ1-2,TRBV20-1,.,.,TGCAGTGCGGACCCTAACGATGGCTACACCTTC,CSADPNDGYTF
15,TRBJ1-2,TRBV28,.,TRBD1,TGTGCCAGCAGATCTCCGGGACAGGGTAATTATGGCTACACCTTC,CASRSPGQGNYGYTF
15,TRBJ1-2,TRBV4-3,.,TRBD1,TGCGCCAGCAGCCAGGATGGGGCAGGGGGCAATGGCTACACCTTC,CASSQDGAGGNGYTF